This T cell receptor (beta chain) is drawn from a study of neurological immune-mediated disorders. The making of cDNA relied on 5'RACE with 10-nucleotide random UMIs. TCRdb reprocessed the 5' RACE reads with MiXCR, giving one entry per CDR3 protein. The data show about 46,000 distinct CDR3 sequences, approximately 3% seen once. Germline CDR1 is MNHEY and CDR2 is SMNVEV (reference sequence). The junction had 7 bases not matched to a gene; V was cut back by 6 bases and J by 2 bases. This CDR3 region has 15 residues. This clonotype appeared many times. The sequence was obtained from a woman aged 50 to 65 with multiple sclerosis. V and J are TRBV27 and TRBJ1-5, with 7 bases fitting TRBD1. Input material: PBMCs. CDR3 sequence (DNA): TGTGCCAGCAGCCCGGACAGGAAGGGCAATCAGCCCCAGCATTTT. It encodes CASSPDRKGNQPQHF.